This entry lists 21 T cell receptor beta chains sequenced from one sample in a study of blood T cell repertoires in COVID-19. Assay: immunoSEQ multiplex PCR; the TCRdb copy retains only in-frame clones and omits some. The table shows roughly 270,000 clones, with around 85% occurring only once. The specimen sequenced was PBMCs or T cells enriched from blood (not recorded which). The receptors derive from a woman aged 45-65 years who had recovered from COVID-19.

This clone has only one observation. The chain recombines TRBV2 with TRBJ1-2, with D maybe TRBD1 (6 bases). The CDR3 extends over 15 amino acids. Germline values: CDR1 SNHLY, CDR2 FYNNEI. Trimming took 3 bases from V and 2 from J, leaving 13 bases between them. Here the CDR3 reads CASSDPNRENYGYTF. DNA of the CDR3: TGTGCCAGCAGTGATCCGAACAGGGAAAACTATGGCTACACCTTC. Using reference TRBV2 and TRBJ1-2 for the parts outside the CDR3, the full variable domain is EPEVTQTPSHQVTQMGQEVILRCVPISNHLYFYWYRQILGQKVEFLVSFYNNEISEKSEIFDDQFSVERPDGSNFTLKIRSTKLEDSAMYFCASSDPNRENYGYTFGSGTRLTVV.

This rearrangement joins TRBV19 to TRBJ2-5, with TRBD1 matching 7 bases. Germline loops: CDR1 LNHDA, CDR2 SQIVND (reference sequence). The CDR3 loop spans 16 amino acids. J gave up 5 bases and V 5 bases, and 14 bases lay outside the gene matches. Here the CDR3 reads CASSPRTGLLGETQYF. The DNA for the CDR3 is TGTGCCAGTAGTCCACGGACAGGCCTGCTGGGGGAGACCCAGTACTTC.

J is TRBJ2-1 and V is TRBV5-1, with 14 nucleotides matching TRBD2. J was trimmed by 1 base and V by 3 bases; bases with no gene match: 6. The CDR3 length is 18 residues. Germline CDR1 and CDR2: SGHRS and YFSETQ. CDR3 sequence: CASSSGTSGGFSYNEQFF. The CDR3, as DNA: TGCGCCAGCAGCTCCGGGACTAGCGGGGGTTTTTCCTACAATGAGCAGTTCTTC.

The V call is TRBV5-1, the J call TRBJ2-1, with 9 positions matching TRBD2. The CDR3 runs to 16 residues. V lost 1 base and J lost 2; bases outside the gene matches: 4. Germline lookup yields CDR1 SGHRS and CDR2 YFSETQ. The CDR3 nucleotides read TGCGCCAGCAGCTTGATCGCGGGAGGGGCCTACAATGAGCAGTTCTTC. This gives the protein CASSLIAGGAYNEQFF.

The CDR3 reads CASSLQGATNEKLFF. The CDR3 bases are TGTGCCAGCAGCTTGCAGGGTGCAACTAATGAAAAACTGTTTTTT. The V and J genes are TRBV5-6 and TRBJ1-4; D is possibly TRBD1 (5 bases). The CDR3 contains 15 residues. V was trimmed by 1 base and J by 0 bases, leaving 7 bases between them. Germline CDR1 and CDR2: SGHDT and YYEEEE.

The chain uses TRBV5-1 and TRBJ2-7, with D possibly being TRBD2 (5 bases). The V gene's germline CDR1 is SGHRS and CDR2 YFSETQ. This CDR3 is built from 16 residues. V was cut by 0 bases and J by 4 bases, with 17 bases left in between. The CDR3, as DNA: TGCGCCAGCAGCTTGGGAGGGCCTTCTACGACATACGAGCAGTACTTC. It is translated as CASSLGGPSTTYEQYF.

The gene calls are TRBV6-5 and TRBJ1-2, with 8 bases identical to TRBD1. J gave up 4 bases and V 6 bases, and 4 bases lay outside the gene matches. Per the germline V gene, CDR1 is MNHEY and CDR2 is SVGAGI. The CDR3 has 13 amino acids. The CDR3 DNA reads TGTGCCAGCAGGACAACAGGGGGCTATGGCTACACCTTC. It translates to CASRTTGGYGYTF.

The chain carries TRBV28 and TRBJ1-5; D not resolved. This CDR3 is built from 14 residues. The ends were cut back, 6 bases at V and 0 bases at J, with 9 bases in the middle. CDR1 is MDHEN and CDR2 is SYDVKM in the germline V gene. The CDR3 region has the DNA TGTGCCAGCAGGGTTGGCAATAGCAATCAGCCCCAGCATTTT. The encoded protein is CASRVGNSNQPQHF.

As DNA, the CDR3 is TGTGCCACCAGCAGAGGGCAGGGGGCTTGGGGCACTGAAGCTTTCTTT. Translating it yields CATSRGQGAWGTEAFF. The chain couples TRBV15 to TRBJ1-1; 8 positions agree with TRBD1. This CDR3 has 16 amino acids. CDR1 LNHNV and CDR2 YYDKDF come from the germline V gene (reference sequence). With 1 base clipped from V and 4 bases from J, the junction kept 8 bases outside the gene matches. The entire variable domain, with the rest obtained from reference TRBV15 and TRBJ1-1, is as follows: DAMVIQNPRYQVTQFGKPVTLSCSQTLNHNVMYWYQQKSSQAPKLLFHYYDKDFNNEADTPDNFQSRRPNTSFCFLDIRSPGLGDTAMYLCATSRGQGAWGTEAFFGQGTRLTVV.

This clone has just one count. The chain joins TRBV19 to TRBJ2-3; 11 bases agree with TRBD1. CDR1 is LNHDA and CDR2 is SQIVND in the germline V gene (reference sequence). J lost 6 bases, V lost 3 bases, and 5 bases had no gene match. This CDR3 spans 15 amino acids. CDR3 sequence: CASSIGTGGGDTQYF. The DNA for the CDR3 is TGTGCCAGTAGTATCGGGACAGGGGGTGGGGATACGCAGTATTTT.

V and J are TRBV6-5 and TRBJ1-1; D unclear. The CDR3 is 15 amino acids. Germline CDR1 MNHEY, CDR2 SVGAGI. The ends were cut back, 4 bases at V and 0 bases at J, with 12 bases in the middle. The chain's CDR3 is CASSLSMRVNTEAFF. The DNA of the CDR3 is TGTGCCAGCAGTTTATCCATGAGGGTGAACACTGAAGCTTTCTTT.

The chain employs TRBV5-1 and TRBJ2-3, with 14 bases fitting TRBD2. Germline V gives CDR1 SGHRS, CDR2 YFSETQ. J lost 3 bases, V lost 4 bases, and 10 bases had no gene match. The CDR3 contains 18 residues. CDR3 DNA sequence: TGCGCCAGCAGCCTCGGGACTAGCGGGAGTGGGGGGACAGATACGCAGTATTTT. As protein: CASSLGTSGSGGTDTQYF.

This chain joins TRBV7-9 and TRBJ2-7; 8 bases fit TRBD2. Germline CDR1 and CDR2: SEHNR and FQNEAQ (reference sequence). V was pared by 0 bases and J by 3 bases, with 10 bases of the junction left unmatched. This CDR3 is built from 17 residues. The CDR3 here is CASSLARGGRNNYEQYF. The CDR3 DNA is TGTGCCAGCAGCTTAGCCCGGGGCGGGAGGAATAACTACGAGCAGTACTTC.

In this sample, this clone turned up a few times. The chain has TRBV2 and TRBJ1-6; 8 bases align to TRBD1. The CDR3 spans 14 residues. The ends lost 7 bases at V and 9 bases at J; junction bases unmatched: 8. Germline V lookup: CDR1 SNHLY, CDR2 FYNNEI. DNA of the CDR3: TGTGCCAGCAATCTGAGACAGGGGAGTTCACCCCTCCACTTT. Encoded protein: CASNLRQGSSPLHF.

The chain employs TRBV19 and TRBJ1-1; the match to TRBD1 covers 9 bases. From germline, CDR1 is LNHDA and CDR2 SQIVND (reference sequence). The V segment lost 3 bases and the J segment 0 bases; nucleotides outside the gene matches: 11. CDR3 length equals 18 residues. CDR3 sequence reads: CASSMAPGQGFMNTEAFF. Here the CDR3 DNA reads TGTGCCAGTAGTATGGCCCCCGGACAGGGGTTCATGAACACTGAAGCTTTCTTT.

This clone was detected once. DNA for the CDR3: TGTGCCAGCAGCCGGACAGGGGGAATCACCGGGGAGCTGTTTTTT. This sequence encodes CASSRTGGITGELFF. The gene calls are TRBV11-3 and TRBJ2-2; 10 positions agree with TRBD1. With 5 bases clipped from V and 4 bases from J, the junction kept 4 bases outside the gene matches. Germline CDR1 is SGHNT and CDR2 is YENEEA. The CDR3 consists of 15 residues.

The chain has TRBV5-4 and TRBJ2-1; TRBD1 is a possible D gene (6 bases). The CDR3 runs 15 residues. Germline V gene lookup returns CDR1 SGHNT and CDR2 YYREEE (reference sequence). V was clipped by 3 bases and J by 8 bases, with 18 bases between them. The CDR3 region is CASSSSGVPPYEQFF. The CDR3 bases are TGTGCCAGCAGCTCCTCAGGGGTACCGCCGTATGAGCAGTTCTTC.

This sequence joins TRBV5-1 and TRBJ1-3; possible D gene TRBD1, 5 bases. Germline CDR1 SGHRS, CDR2 YFSETQ. The CDR3 length is 17 residues. V was shortened by 5 bases and J by 0 bases, with 18 bases between the two germline ends. The CDR3 DNA reads TGCGCCAGCAGAATTGGAGGGGCAGCAGGCTCTGGAAACACCATATATTTT. Translation gives CASRIGGAAGSGNTIYF.

This rearrangement joins TRBV30 to TRBJ1-2; D perhaps matches TRBD1 (6 bases). V lost 0 bases and J lost 6, with 11 bases in between. Germline CDR1 reads GTSNPN; CDR2 reads SVGIG (reference sequence). The CDR3 runs 13 residues. The CDR3: CAWSVQGSDGYTF. DNA for the CDR3: TGTGCCTGGAGTGTACAGGGATCTGATGGCTACACCTTC.

Of note for this clone: Mismatch with germline at one junction end may stem from a read error. This chain links TRBV19 with TRBJ2-3, with 9 bases that match TRBD2. The CDR3 has 14 amino acids. Germline V gives CDR1 LNHDA, CDR2 SQIVND (reference sequence). CDR3 sequence: CASRIAGDTDTQYF. The CDR3 region has the DNA TGTGCCAGTAGAATAGCGGGGGACACAGATACGCAGTATTTT.

The chain combines TRBV24-1 with TRBJ2-3; 9 bases are shared with TRBD2. The J segment lost 7 bases and the V segment lost 4 bases, leaving 11 bases of the junction unmatched. The CDR3 covers 16 residues. The germline V gene has CDR1 KGHDR and CDR2 SFDVKD. This CDR3 reads CATSESAGGLLYTQYF. CDR3 in DNA: TGTGCCACCAGTGAATCAGCGGGGGGCTTACTTTATACGCAGTATTTT.